This T cell receptor (beta chain) was found in a study of beta chain features in type 1 diabetes. Study background: Examination spanned around 100,000,000 sorted cells from all samples.

What was sequenced were expressed TCRB transcripts, since all of the isolated RNA had been reverse transcribed. Profiling relied on immunoSEQ multiplex PCR, and the TCRdb table lists in-frame clones only, not all of them. The table has about 340,000 clones, approximately 8% seen once. The authors took one heparinised blood draw, averaging approximately 0.12 L, from each donor. Naive, central memory, regulatory and stem cell-like memory cells within the CD4+ compartment were sorted using CD45RO/CCR7/CD25/CD127/CD95/CD27. The sequencing input was central memory CD4+ T cells from blood. The clonotype originates from a woman younger than 30 in good health.

CDR3 in DNA: TGCGCCAGCAGCCAAGGACGCAAACAGGGGACCTCCTACAATGAGCAGTTCTTC. This codes for CASSQGRKQGTSYNEQFF. The J gene is TRBJ2-1, the V gene TRBV4-3; 7 nucleotides agree with TRBD1. CDR3 length: 18 residues. Germline CDR1 LGHNA, CDR2 YSLEER. V was pared by 1 base and J by 0 bases, with 9 bases of the junction left unmatched.